The 14 T cell receptor beta chains in this list originate from one sample, sequenced in a study of T cell responses to AZD1222 COVID-19 vaccine. Here immunoSEQ multiplex PCR was the method, and the copy in TCRdb shows in-frame clones only, minus some. The table lists roughly 51,000 clones, roughly 90% of them singletons, with more than 14% in the top ten. Sequences were derived from peripheral blood, sampled 28 days after the second AZD1222 dose. These receptor sequences come from an adult who received the AZD1222 COVID-19 vaccine.

DNA of the CDR3: TGCGCCAGCAGCCAATTTGTGGCGGGGTCCTACGAGCAGTACTTC. Protein sequence: CASSQFVAGSYEQYF. The chain employs TRBV4-3 and TRBJ2-7; D may be TRBD2 (6 bases). Germline V gene lookup returns CDR1 LGHNA and CDR2 YSLEER. The CDR3 is made up of 15 amino acids. Trimming took 2 bases from V and 1 from J, leaving 12 bases between them.

V usage is TRBV6-5 and J usage is TRBJ2-2; 8 nucleotides line up with TRBD2. Germline V gene sequence: CDR1 MNHEY, CDR2 SVGAGI. The CDR3 runs to 12 residues. V lost 5 bases and J lost 7; bases outside the gene matches: 0. The CDR3 here is CASSRGGGELFF. CDR3 nucleotides: TGTGCCAGCAGTCGGGGGGGCGGGGAGCTGTTTTTT.

The chain employs TRBV9 and TRBJ1-3; D uncertain. The CDR3 has 16 amino acids. Germline V CDR1 and CDR2: SGDLS, YYNGEE. V lost 3 bases and J lost 0, with 13 bases in between. In nucleotides, the CDR3 is TGTGCCAGCAGCGCCAACATAGGCGGCTCTGGAAACACCATATATTTT. As protein: CASSANIGGSGNTIYF.

V gene TRBV7-9 combines with J gene TRBJ1-2, with 8 bases identical to TRBD1. Germline V CDR1 and CDR2: SEHNR, FQNEAQ (reference sequence). The CDR3 has 13 amino acids. After removal of 5 bases from V and 4 bases from J, the junction contained 3 bases not matched to a gene. The CDR3 bases are TGTGCCAGCAGCCCTGGGACAGGCTATGGCTACACCTTC. This encodes CASSPGTGYGYTF.

The chain joins TRBV4-2 to TRBJ1-2, with D uncertain. Germline CDR1 reads LGHNA; CDR2 reads YNFKEQ. CDR3 length equals 14 residues. Trimming cost V 0 bases and J 5 bases, with 10 bases left between them. DNA of the CDR3: TGTGCCAGCAGCCAAGATCCGCAGGAATATGGCTACACCTTC. Encoded protein: CASSQDPQEYGYTF.

This clone has just one count. As DNA, the CDR3 is TGTGCCAGCAGCAGAGCGGCACTATATCGTTACAATGAGCAGTTCTTC. It encodes CASSRAALYRYNEQFF. The genes are TRBV21-1 and TRBJ2-1; TRBD2, the table's D call, lacks a check against the DNA. TRBV21-1 is described as a pseudogene. The CDR3 is made up of 16 amino acids.

V is TRBV11-2 and J is TRBJ1-1, with TRBD1 matching over 8 bases. From germline, CDR1 is SGHAT and CDR2 FQNNGV. V shed 4 bases and J 2 bases; nucleotides not matched to a gene: 3. The CDR3 spans 14 residues. The CDR3 is CASSSTGENTEAFF. The DNA for the CDR3 is TGTGCCAGCAGCTCGACAGGGGAAAACACTGAAGCTTTCTTT.

The J gene is TRBJ2-5, the V gene TRBV24-1, with 7 bases lining up with TRBD1. Looked up from germline, CDR1 is KGHDR and CDR2 is SFDVKD. Trimming removed 5 bases from V and 4 bases from J; junction bases left unmatched: 3. The CDR3 runs 13 residues. For the CDR3, the DNA is TGTGCCACCAGTGTGGCAGGGGGAGAGACCCAGTACTTC. This sequence encodes CATSVAGGETQYF.

The chain links TRBV19 to TRBJ1-2; 9 nucleotides match TRBD1. CDR1 is LNHDA and CDR2 is SQIVND in the germline V gene (reference sequence). The CDR3 is 17 amino acids. V lost 3 bases and J lost 5; bases outside the gene matches: 13. In DNA, the CDR3 is TGTGCCAGTAGTATCACAGGGGGCGAAACTATGAGGTATGGCTACACCTTC. Its translation: CASSITGGETMRYGYTF.

The CDR3 DNA sequence: TGCGCCAGCAGCTTGTATGCGGGACATGCCTACGAGCAGTACTTC. This translates into CASSLYAGHAYEQYF. This chain connects TRBV5-1 to TRBJ2-7; D is perhaps TRBD1 or TRBD2 (6 bases each). The CDR3 extends over 15 amino acids. The germline CDR1 and CDR2 sequences are SGHRS and YFSETQ. V was cut by 1 base and J by 2 bases, with 13 bases left in between. The entire variable domain, with the rest obtained from reference TRBV5-1 and TRBJ2-7, is as follows: KAGVTQTPRYLIKTRGQQVTLSCSPISGHRSVSWYQQTPGQGLQFLFEYFSETQRNKGNFPGRFSGRQFSNSRSEMNVSTLELGDSALYLCASSLYAGHAYEQYFGPGTRLTVT.

The chain is built from TRBV28 and TRBJ1-5; the match to TRBD1 covers 8 bases. Trimming took 2 bases from V and 5 from J; bases not matched to a gene: 2. The germline gives CDR1 MDHEN, CDR2 SYDVKM. The CDR3 consists of 14 residues. CDR3 sequence (DNA): TGTGCCAGCAGTTTAAGACAGGGGCATCAGCCCCAGCATTTT. It codes for CASSLRQGHQPQHF.

The V and J genes are TRBV7-2 and TRBJ2-7; 9 bases fit TRBD2. CDR3 length: 16 amino acids. CDR1 is SGHTA, CDR2 FQGNSA, per germline. V shed 0 bases, J shed 1 base, and the junction held 4 bases outside the gene matches. CDR3 DNA sequence: TGTGCCAGCAGCTTAGCTGGGACTAGCAGATCCTACGAGCAGTACTTC. Amino acids: CASSLAGTSRSYEQYF. Full variable domain (remainder filled in from reference TRBV7-2 and TRBJ2-7): GAGVSQSPSNKVTEKGKDVELRCDPISGHTALYWYRQSLGQGLEFLIYFQGNSAPDKSGLPSDRFSAERTGGSVSTLTIQRTQQEDSAVYLCASSLAGTSRSYEQYFGPGTRLTVT.

Only a few counts were recorded for this clone. The chain recombines TRBV18 with TRBJ2-5; D unclear. The CDR3 is 13 residues long. CDR1 and CDR2 (germline): KGHSH, LQKENI. Trimming shortened V by 2 bases and J by 5 bases, and 9 bases separated the two germline ends. The chain's CDR3 is CASSPEGSETQYF. The CDR3 region has the DNA TGTGCCAGCTCACCAGAAGGCTCGGAGACCCAGTACTTC.

This clone was detected only a few times. The chain carries TRBV6-5 and TRBJ1-2; D remains ambiguous. Trimming stripped 6 bases from V and 1 base from J, with 15 bases between. This CDR3 has 15 amino acids. Germline V gene lookup returns CDR1 MNHEY and CDR2 SVGAGI. This CDR3 is CASSFGSSDNYGYTF. For the CDR3, the DNA is TGTGCCAGCAGCTTCGGCAGCAGTGATAACTATGGCTACACCTTC.